Shown below are 10 T cell receptor beta chains from a single sample sequenced in a study of blood T cells in healthy people across ages. For the second PCR, which ran for 7 to 11 cycles, a sample-barcoded 5' primer and a J-beta primer mix were used. Using its own MiXCR run on the 5' RACE reads, TCRdb lists one record per CDR3 protein. The data hold fewer than 800,000 distinct CDR3 sequences, with roughly 49% observed a single time. Sequencing used blood. These receptors all stem from a woman between 55 and 75 years old in good health.

This clonotype was seen more than once but under ten times. Mismatch with germline at one junction end may stem from a read error. The CDR3 loop reads CASSWDRATGELFF. CDR3 coding DNA: TGTGCTAGCAGTTGGGACAGGGCCACCGGGGAGCTGTTTTTT. This chain uses TRBV12-3 or TRBV12-4 with TRBJ2-2, with 9 nucleotides matching TRBD1. The CDR3 sequence is 14 residues long.

This clonotype was picked up a small number of times. The CDR3: CASALAEGEQYF. CDR3 bases: TGTGCCAGCGCACTAGCGGAAGGCGAGCAGTACTTC. The gene calls are TRBV5-5 and TRBJ2-7, with 8 bases that match TRBD2. CDR1 and CDR2 from the germline V gene are SGHKS and YYEKEE (reference sequence). Trimming took 7 bases from V and 6 from J; bases not matched to a gene: 6. The CDR3 spans 12 residues.

As concerns this clonotype: This sequence may be a read error, since a much larger clone differs from it by one base. J is TRBJ1-2 and V is TRBV7-2, with D possibly being TRBD1 (6 bases). Germline-derived CDR1 and CDR2 are SGHTA and FQGNSA. The CDR3 covers 14 residues. This CDR3 is CASTPTGNNCGYTF. The CDR3 DNA follows: TGTGCCAGCACCCCCACAGGGAATAACTGTGGCTACACCTTC.

There are a few counts of this clonotype. This sequence joins TRBV7-9 and TRBJ2-1; 9 bases match TRBD1. The germline V gene has CDR1 SEHNR and CDR2 FQNEAQ (reference sequence). With 3 bases clipped from V and 7 bases from J, the junction kept 7 bases outside the gene matches. The CDR3 runs to 15 residues. The DNA for the CDR3 is TGTGCCAGCAGCTTGCTTGCACAGGGGGCTAATGAGCAGTTCTTC. Residues: CASSLLAQGANEQFF.

V usage is TRBV11-3 and J usage is TRBJ1-1; D is possibly TRBD1 (5 bases). The CDR3 spans 13 residues. V was clipped by 4 bases and J by 1 base, with 7 bases between them. Germline CDR1 SGHNT, CDR2 YENEEA. CDR3 sequence: CASSSGTNTEAFF. DNA of the CDR3: TGTGCCAGCAGCTCTGGGACGAACACTGAAGCTTTCTTT.

This clonotype was counted a few times. The rearrangement links TRBV5-1 to TRBJ2-1; TRBD1 matches 7 bases. Germline CDR1 is SGHRS and CDR2 is YFSETQ. The J segment lost 1 base and the V segment lost 0 bases, leaving 1 base of the junction unmatched. This CDR3 is built from 15 residues. The CDR3 region has the DNA TGCGCCAGCAGCTTGGCGACAGGGTCCTACAATGAGCAGTTCTTC. It translates to CASSLATGSYNEQFF.

This chain uses TRBV10-2 with TRBJ2-5; 11 bases align to TRBD2. V was clipped by 2 bases and J by 2 bases; unmatched bases: 13. The CDR3 contains 19 residues. Per the germline V gene, CDR1 is WSHSY and CDR2 is SAAADI. CDR3 nucleotide sequence: TGCGCCAGCAGTGAGAGAGTGGGGCTAGCGGGAGGCCAACAAGAGACCCAGTACTTC. Translated, it gives CASSERVGLAGGQQETQYF.

The chain couples TRBV12-3 or TRBV12-4 to TRBJ2-3; D might be TRBD1 or TRBD2, each matching 5 bases. This CDR3 is built from 14 residues. The germline V and J ends were trimmed by 5 bases and 4 bases, with 13 bases remaining between them. CDR3 region: CASSTGTLPDTQYF. CDR3 coding DNA: TGTGCCAGCAGTACCGGGACCCTCCCAGATACGCAGTATTTT.

This chain connects TRBV29-1 to TRBJ1-1; 7 bases match TRBD1. Per germline, CDR1 SQVTM and CDR2 ANQGSEA. The V and J ends lost 6 bases and 6 bases, in that order; junction bases with no gene match: 10. The CDR3 has 13 amino acids. For the CDR3, the DNA is TGCAGCGTGGGAAGACAGGGACGTTCTGAAGCTTTCTTT. It encodes CSVGRQGRSEAFF.

On this clonotype itself: At one end the junction does not follow the germline gene, possibly because of a read error. CDR3 sequence reads: CASSPDSYEQCF. The CDR3 nucleotides are TGTGCCAGCTCACCGGACTCTTACGAGCAGTGCTTC. V and J are TRBV18 and TRBJ2-7, with D possibly matching TRBD2 (5 bases). The CDR3 is 12 residues long. Germline-derived CDR1 and CDR2 are KGHSH and LQKENI. Variable domain in full (rest from reference TRBV18 and TRBJ2-7): NAGVMQNPRHLVRRRGQEARLRCSPMKGHSHVYWYRQLPEEGLKFMVYLQKENIIDESGMPKERFSAEFPKEGPSILRIQQVVRGDSAAYFCASSPDSYEQCFGPGTRLTVT.